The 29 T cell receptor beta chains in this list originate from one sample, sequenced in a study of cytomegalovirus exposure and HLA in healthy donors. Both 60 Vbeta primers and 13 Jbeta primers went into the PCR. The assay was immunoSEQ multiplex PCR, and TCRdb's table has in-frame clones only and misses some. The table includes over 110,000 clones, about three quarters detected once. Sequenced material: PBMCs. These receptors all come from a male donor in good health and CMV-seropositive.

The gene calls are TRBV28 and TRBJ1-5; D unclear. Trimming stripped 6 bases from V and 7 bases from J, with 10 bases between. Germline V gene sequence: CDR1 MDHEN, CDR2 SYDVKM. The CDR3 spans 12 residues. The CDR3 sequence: CASRRHGQPQHF. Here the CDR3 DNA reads TGTGCCAGCAGAAGACATGGGCAGCCCCAGCATTTT.

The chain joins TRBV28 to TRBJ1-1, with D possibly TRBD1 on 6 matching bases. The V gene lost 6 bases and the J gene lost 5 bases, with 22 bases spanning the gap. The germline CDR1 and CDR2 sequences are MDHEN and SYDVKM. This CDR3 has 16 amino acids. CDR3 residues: CASRPPGGPRKTEAFF. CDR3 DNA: TGTGCCAGCAGGCCCCCGGGGGGCCCAAGAAAGACTGAAGCTTTCTTT.

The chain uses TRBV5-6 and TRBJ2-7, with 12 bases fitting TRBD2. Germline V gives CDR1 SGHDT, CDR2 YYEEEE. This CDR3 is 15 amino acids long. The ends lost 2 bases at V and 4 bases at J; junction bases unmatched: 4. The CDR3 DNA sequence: TGTGCCAGCAGCTTAAGGACTAGCGGGATTTACGAGCAGTACTTC. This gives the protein CASSLRTSGIYEQYF. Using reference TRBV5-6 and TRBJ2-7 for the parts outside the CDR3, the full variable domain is DAGVTQSPTHLIKTRGQQVTLRCSPKSGHDTVSWYQQALGQGPQFIFQYYEEEERQRGNFPDRFSGHQFPNYSSELNVNALLLGDSALYLCASSLRTSGIYEQYFGPGTRLTVT.

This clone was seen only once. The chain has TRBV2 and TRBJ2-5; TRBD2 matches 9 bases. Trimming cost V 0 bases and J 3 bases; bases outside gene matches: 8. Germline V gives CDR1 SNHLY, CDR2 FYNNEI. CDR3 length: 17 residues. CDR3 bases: TGTGCCAGCAGTGAAGCGCTGGCGGGAGGGGGAAAAGAGACCCAGTACTTC. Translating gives CASSEALAGGGKETQYF.

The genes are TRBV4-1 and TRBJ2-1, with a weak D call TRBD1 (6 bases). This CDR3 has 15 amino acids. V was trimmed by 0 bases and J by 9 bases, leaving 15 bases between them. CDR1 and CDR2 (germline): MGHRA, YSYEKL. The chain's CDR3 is CASSQDFQGSGEQFF. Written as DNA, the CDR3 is TGCGCCAGCAGCCAAGATTTCCAGGGGTCGGGTGAGCAGTTCTTC.

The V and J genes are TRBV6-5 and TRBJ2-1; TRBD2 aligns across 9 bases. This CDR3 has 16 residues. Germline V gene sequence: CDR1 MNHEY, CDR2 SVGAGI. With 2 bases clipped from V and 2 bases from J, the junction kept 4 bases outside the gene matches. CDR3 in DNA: TGTGCCAGCAGTTACGGGGCGGGGGGGCCCTACAATGAGCAGTTCTTC. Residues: CASSYGAGGPYNEQFF.

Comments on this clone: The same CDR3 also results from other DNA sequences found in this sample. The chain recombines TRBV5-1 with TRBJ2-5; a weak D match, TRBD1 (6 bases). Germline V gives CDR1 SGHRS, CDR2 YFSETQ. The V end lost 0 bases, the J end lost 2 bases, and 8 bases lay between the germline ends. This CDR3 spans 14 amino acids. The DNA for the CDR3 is TGCGCCAGCAGCTTGGTCAGGGGACAAGAGACCCAGTACTTC. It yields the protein CASSLVRGQETQYF.

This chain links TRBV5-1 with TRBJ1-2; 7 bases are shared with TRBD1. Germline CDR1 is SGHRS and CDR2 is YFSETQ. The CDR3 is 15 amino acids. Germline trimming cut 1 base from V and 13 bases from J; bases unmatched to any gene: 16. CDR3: CASSLLQDRPYLGTF. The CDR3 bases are TGCGCCAGCAGCTTGTTGCAGGACAGGCCGTATTTAGGCACCTTC. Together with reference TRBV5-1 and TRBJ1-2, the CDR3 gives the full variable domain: KAGVTQTPRYLIKTRGQQVTLSCSPISGHRSVSWYQQTPGQGLQFLFEYFSETQRNKGNFPGRFSGRQFSNSRSEMNVSTLELGDSALYLCASSLLQDRPYLGTFGSGTRLTVV.

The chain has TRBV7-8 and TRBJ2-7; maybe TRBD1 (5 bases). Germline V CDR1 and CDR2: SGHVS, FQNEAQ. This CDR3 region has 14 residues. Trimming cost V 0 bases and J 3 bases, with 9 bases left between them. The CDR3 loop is CASSLAGVRYEQYF. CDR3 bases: TGTGCCAGCAGCTTAGCAGGGGTACGCTACGAGCAGTACTTC.

The CDR3 loop reads CASSIWGRWTYGYTF. The CDR3 DNA follows: TGTGCCAGTAGTATATGGGGGCGATGGACCTATGGCTACACCTTC. This sequence joins TRBV19 and TRBJ1-2, with a possible D match to TRBD1 (6 bases). Germline V lookup: CDR1 LNHDA, CDR2 SQIVND (reference sequence). The CDR3 extends over 15 amino acids. V lost 2 bases to trimming and J lost 4 bases, with 14 bases between them.

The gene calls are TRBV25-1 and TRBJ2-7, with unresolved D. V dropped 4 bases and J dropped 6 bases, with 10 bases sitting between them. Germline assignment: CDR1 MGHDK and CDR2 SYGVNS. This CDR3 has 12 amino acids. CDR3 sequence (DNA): TGTGCCAGCAGTGTGCCGGAGTGCGAGCAGTACTTC. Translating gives CASSVPECEQYF.

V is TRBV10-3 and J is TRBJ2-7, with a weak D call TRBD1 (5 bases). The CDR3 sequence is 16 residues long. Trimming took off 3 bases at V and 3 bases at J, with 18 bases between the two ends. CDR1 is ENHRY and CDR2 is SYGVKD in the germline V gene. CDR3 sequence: CAISDRGRARFYEQYF. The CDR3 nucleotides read TGTGCCATCAGTGATAGGGGCAGGGCCAGGTTCTACGAGCAGTACTTC.

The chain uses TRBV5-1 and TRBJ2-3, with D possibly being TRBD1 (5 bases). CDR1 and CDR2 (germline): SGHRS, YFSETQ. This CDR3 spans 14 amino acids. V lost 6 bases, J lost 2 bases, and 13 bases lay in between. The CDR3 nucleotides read TGCGCCAGCAACCCACAGGAGAACACAGATACGCAGTATTTT. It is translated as CASNPQENTDTQYF.

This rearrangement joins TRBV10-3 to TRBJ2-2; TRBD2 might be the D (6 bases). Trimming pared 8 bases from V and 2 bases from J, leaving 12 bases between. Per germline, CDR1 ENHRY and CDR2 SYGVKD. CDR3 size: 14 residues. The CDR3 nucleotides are TGTGCCATCGGGGGAGGAACCAACACCGGGGAGCTGTTTTTT. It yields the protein CAIGGGTNTGELFF.

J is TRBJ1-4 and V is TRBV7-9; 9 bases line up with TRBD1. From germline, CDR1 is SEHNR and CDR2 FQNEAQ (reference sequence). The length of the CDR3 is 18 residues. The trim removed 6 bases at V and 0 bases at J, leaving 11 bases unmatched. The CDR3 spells CASRDFGTGPATNEKLFF. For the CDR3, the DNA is TGTGCCAGCAGGGATTTCGGGACAGGGCCCGCAACTAATGAAAAACTGTTTTTT. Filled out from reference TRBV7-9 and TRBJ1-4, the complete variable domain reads DTGVSQNPRHKITKRGQNVTFRCDPISEHNRLYWYRQTLGQGPEFLTYFQNEAQLEKSRLLSDRFSAERPKGSFSTLEIQRTEQGDSAMYLCASRDFGTGPATNEKLFFGSGTQLSVL.

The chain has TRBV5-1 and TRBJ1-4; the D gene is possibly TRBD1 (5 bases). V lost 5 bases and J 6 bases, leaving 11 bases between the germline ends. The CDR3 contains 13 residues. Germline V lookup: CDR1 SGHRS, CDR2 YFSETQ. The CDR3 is CASRGGVDEKLFF. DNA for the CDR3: TGCGCCAGCAGGGGGGGGGTAGATGAAAAACTGTTTTTT.

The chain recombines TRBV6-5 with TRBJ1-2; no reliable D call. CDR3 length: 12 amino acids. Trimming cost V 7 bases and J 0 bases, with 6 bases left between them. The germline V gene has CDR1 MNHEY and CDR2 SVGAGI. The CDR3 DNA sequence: TGTGCCAGCATGAGAACTAACTATGGCTACACCTTC. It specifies CASMRTNYGYTF.

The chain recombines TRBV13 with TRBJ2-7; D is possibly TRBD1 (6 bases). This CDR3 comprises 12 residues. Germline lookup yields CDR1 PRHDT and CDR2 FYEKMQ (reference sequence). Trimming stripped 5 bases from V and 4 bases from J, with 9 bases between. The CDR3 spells CASSHRDYEQYF. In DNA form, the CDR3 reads TGTGCCAGCAGCCACAGGGATTACGAGCAGTACTTC.

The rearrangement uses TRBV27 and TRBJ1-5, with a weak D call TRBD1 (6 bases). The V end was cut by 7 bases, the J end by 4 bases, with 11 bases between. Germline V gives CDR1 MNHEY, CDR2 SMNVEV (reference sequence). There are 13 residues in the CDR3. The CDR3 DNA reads TGTGCCAGCAAACTAGGGGGTAATCAGCCCCAGCATTTT. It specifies CASKLGGNQPQHF.

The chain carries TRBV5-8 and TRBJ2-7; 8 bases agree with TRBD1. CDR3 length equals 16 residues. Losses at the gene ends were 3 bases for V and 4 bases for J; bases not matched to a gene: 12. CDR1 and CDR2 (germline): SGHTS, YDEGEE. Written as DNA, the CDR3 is TGTGCCAGCAGCTCTAGGACAGGGAATTCTTTATACGAGCAGTACTTC. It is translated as CASSSRTGNSLYEQYF.

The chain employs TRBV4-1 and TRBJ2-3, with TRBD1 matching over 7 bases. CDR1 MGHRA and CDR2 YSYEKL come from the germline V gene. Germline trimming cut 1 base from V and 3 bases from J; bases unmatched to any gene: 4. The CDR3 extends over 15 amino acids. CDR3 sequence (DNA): TGCGCCAGCAGCCAAGCCGGACAGGTGACAGATACGCAGTATTTT. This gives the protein CASSQAGQVTDTQYF.

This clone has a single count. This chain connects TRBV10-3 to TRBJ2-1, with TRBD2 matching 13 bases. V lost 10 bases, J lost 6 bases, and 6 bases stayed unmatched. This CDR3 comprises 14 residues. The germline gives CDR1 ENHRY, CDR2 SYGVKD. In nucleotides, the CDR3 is TGTGCCACGGGGACTAGCGGGATCGCCAATGAGCAGTTCTTC. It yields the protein CATGTSGIANEQFF.

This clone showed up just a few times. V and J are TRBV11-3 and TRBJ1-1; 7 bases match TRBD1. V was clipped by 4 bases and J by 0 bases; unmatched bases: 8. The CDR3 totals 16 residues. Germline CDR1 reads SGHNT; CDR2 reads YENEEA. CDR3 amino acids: CASSSLTGTVNTEAFF. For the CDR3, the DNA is TGTGCCAGCAGCTCCCTTACCGGGACAGTGAACACTGAAGCTTTCTTT.

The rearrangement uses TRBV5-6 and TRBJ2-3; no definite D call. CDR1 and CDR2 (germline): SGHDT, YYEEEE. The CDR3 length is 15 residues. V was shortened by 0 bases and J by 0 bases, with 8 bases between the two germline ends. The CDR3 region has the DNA TGTGCCAGCAGCTTGGCTCCCGGTAGCACAGATACGCAGTATTTT. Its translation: CASSLAPGSTDTQYF.

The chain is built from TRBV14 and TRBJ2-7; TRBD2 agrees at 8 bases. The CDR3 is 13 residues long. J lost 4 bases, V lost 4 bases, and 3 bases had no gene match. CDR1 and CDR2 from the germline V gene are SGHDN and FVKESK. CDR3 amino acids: CASSRSGIYEQYF. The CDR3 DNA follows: TGTGCCAGCAGCCGTAGCGGGATTTACGAGCAGTACTTC. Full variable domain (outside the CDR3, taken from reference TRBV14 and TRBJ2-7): EAGVTQFPSHSVIEKGQTVTLRCDPISGHDNLYWYRRVMGKEIKFLLHFVKESKQDESGMPNNRFLAERTGGTYSTLKVQPAELEDSGVYFCASSRSGIYEQYFGPGTRLTVT.

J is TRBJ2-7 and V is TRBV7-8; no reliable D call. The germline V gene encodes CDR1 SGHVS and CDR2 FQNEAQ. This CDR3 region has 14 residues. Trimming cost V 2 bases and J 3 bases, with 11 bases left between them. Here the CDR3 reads CASSLFFSGYEQYF. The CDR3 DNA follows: TGTGCCAGCAGCTTATTTTTTTCAGGCTACGAGCAGTACTTC.

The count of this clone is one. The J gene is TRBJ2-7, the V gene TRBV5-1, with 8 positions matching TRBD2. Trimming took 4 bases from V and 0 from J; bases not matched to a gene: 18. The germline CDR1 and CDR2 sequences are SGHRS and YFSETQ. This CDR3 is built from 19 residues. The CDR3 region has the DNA TGCGCCAGCAGCCCCGGGGCTAGCGGGCTATTGGGGAGCTCCTACGAGCAGTACTTC. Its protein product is CASSPGASGLLGSSYEQYF.

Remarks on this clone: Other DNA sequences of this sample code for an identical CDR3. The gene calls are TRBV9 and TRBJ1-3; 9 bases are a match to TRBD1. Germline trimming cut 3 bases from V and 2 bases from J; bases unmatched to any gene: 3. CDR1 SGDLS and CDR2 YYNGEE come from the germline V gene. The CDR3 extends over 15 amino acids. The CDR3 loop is CASSGGQGTGNTIYF. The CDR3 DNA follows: TGTGCCAGCAGCGGGGGACAGGGTACTGGAAACACCATATATTTT.

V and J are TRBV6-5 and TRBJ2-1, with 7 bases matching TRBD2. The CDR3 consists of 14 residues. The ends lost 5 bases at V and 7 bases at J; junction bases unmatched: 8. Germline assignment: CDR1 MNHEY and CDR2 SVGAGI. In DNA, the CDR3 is TGTGCCAGCAGTAATGGGGGGGGACCAAATGAGCAGTTCTTC. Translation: CASSNGGGPNEQFF.